Given below is one T cell receptor (beta chain) in context. The antigen is not known. The data originate from a study of cytomegalovirus exposure and HLA in healthy donors. Clones were read by immunoSEQ multiplex PCR, and TCRdb kept only the in-frame ones, dropping some. Of roughly 75,000 clones in the sample, approximately 94% are singletons; the top ten hold more than 3%. General study points: A few CMV-associated chains proved CMV antigen-specific in vitro. Rare sequences made up most TCRs, while some public TCRs were found in many donors. Reportedly, diagnosis of cytomegalovirus status by the classifier showed high specificity and sensitivity.

The V gene's germline CDR1 is SGHKS and CDR2 YYEKEE (reference sequence). Losses at the gene ends were 1 base for V and 8 bases for J; bases not matched to a gene: 11. The length of the CDR3 is 15 residues. The specimen sequenced was PBMCs. This sequence was found in a woman under 30 in good health and CMV-seropositive. V gene TRBV5-5 combines with J gene TRBJ1-1, with 7 bases that match TRBD1. CDR3 DNA sequence: TGTGCCAGCAGCTTGAGGGGTACAGGGGAAAGAGAAGCTTTCTTT. Its translation: CASSLRGTGEREAFF.